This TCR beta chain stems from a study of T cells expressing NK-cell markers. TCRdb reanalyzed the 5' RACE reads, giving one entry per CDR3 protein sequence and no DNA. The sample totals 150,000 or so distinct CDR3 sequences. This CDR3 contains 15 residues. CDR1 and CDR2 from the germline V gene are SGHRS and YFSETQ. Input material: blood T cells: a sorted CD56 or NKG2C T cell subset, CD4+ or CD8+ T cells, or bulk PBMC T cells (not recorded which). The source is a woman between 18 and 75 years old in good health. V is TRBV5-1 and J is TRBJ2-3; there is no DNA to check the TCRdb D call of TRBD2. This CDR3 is CASSPGLGFTDTQYF.